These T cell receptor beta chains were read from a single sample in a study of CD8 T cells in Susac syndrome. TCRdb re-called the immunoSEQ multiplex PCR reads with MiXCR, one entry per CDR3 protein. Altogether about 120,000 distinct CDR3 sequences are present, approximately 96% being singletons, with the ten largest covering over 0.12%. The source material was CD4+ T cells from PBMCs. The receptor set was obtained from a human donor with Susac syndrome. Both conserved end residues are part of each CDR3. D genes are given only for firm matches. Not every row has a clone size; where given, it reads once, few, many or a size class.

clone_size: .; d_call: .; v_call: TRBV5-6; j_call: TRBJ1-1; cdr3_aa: CNYSSGGYGNTEAFF; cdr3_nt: TGTAACTACAGCTCCGGGGGCTATGGAAACACTGAAGCTTTCTTT
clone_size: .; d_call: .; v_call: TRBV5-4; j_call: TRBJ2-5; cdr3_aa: CASSSEGGGRETQYF; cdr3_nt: TGTGCCAGCAGCTCGGAAGGGGGTGGAAGAGAGACCCAGTACTTC
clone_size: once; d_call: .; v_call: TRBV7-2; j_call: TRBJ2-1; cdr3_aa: CASSLEGRAQQFF; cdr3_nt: TGTGCCAGCAGCTTAGAAGGCAGGGCACAGCAGTTCTTC
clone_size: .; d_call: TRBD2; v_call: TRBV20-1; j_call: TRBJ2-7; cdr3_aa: CSAGSGRSYEQYF; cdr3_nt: TGCAGTGCTGGAAGCGGGAGGAGTTACGAGCAGTACTTC
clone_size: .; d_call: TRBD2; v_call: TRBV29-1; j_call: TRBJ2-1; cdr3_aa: CSVEGGSRYNEQFF; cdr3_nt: TGCAGCGTTGAAGGCGGGAGTCGGTACAATGAGCAGTTCTTC
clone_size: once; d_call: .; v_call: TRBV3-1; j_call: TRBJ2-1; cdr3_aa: CASSQVSNEQFF; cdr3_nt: TGTGCCAGCAGCCAAGTCTCCAATGAGCAGTTCTTC
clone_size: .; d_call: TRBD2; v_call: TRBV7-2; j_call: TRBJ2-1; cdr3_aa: CASSRSGTSVGEQFF; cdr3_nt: TGTGCCAGCAGCCGTTCCGGGACTAGCGTGGGTGAGCAGTTCTTC
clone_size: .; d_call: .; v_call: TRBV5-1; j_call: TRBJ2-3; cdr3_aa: CASSLQGGYDTQYF; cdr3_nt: TGCGCCAGCAGCTTACAGGGTGGGTACGATACGCAGTATTTT
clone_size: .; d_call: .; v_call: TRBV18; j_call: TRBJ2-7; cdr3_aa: CASSFDTYEQYF; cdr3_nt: TGTGCCAGCTCATTCGACACTTACGAGCAGTACTTC
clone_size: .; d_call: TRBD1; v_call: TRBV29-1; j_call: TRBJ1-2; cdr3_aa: CSALSLGQGDGYTF; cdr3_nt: TGCAGCGCGTTAAGCCTCGGACAGGGCGATGGCTACACCTTC
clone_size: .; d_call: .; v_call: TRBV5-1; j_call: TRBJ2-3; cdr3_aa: CASSLKINLAVGPTDTQYF; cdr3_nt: TGCGCCAGCAGCTTAAAAATAAATTTAGCGGTCGGACCCACAGATACGCAGTATTTT
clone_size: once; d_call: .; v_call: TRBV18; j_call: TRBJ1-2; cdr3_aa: CASSPTGAGGSYGYTF; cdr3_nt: TGTGCCAGCTCACCGACAGGAGCGGGAGGGTCCTATGGCTACACCTTC
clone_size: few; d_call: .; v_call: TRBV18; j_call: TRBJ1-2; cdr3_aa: CASSPVGDYGYTF; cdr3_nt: TGTGCCAGCTCACCAGTGGGCGATTATGGCTACACCTTC
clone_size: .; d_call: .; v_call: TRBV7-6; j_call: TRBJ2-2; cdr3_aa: CASSLVGGNPTGELFF; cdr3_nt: TGTGCCAGCAGCTTAGTTGGTGGAAACCCCACCGGGGAGCTGTTTTTT
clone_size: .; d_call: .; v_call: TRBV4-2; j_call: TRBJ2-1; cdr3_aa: CASSQEYGLSGEQFF; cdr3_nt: TGTGCCAGCAGCCAAGAGTACGGACTCAGCGGTGAGCAGTTCTTC
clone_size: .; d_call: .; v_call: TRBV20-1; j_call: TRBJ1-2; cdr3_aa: CSARVPGSPNYGYTF; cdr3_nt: TGCAGTGCTAGAGTCCCGGGAAGTCCGAACTATGGCTACACCTTC
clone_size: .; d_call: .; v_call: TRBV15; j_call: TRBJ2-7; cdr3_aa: CATSRDLGNVYEQYF; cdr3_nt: TGTGCCACCAGCAGAGATCTGGGCAACGTCTACGAGCAGTACTTC
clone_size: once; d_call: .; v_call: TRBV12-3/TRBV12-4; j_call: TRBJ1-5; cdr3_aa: CASSPLGYSNQPQHF; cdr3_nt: TGTGCCAGCAGTCCCTTGGGGTATAGCAATCAGCCCCAGCATTTT
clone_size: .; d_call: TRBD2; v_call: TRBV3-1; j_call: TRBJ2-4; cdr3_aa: CASSHHGEGNIQYF; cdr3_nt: TGTGCCAGCAGCCACCACGGGGAGGGGAACATTCAGTACTTC
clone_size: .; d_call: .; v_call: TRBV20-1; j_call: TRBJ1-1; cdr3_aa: CSARDFTGLETFF; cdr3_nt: TGCAGTGCTAGAGATTTCACCGGGCTGGAAACTTTCTTT
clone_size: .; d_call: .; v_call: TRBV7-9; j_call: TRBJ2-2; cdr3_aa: CASKPRGDTKNTGELFF; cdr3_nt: TGTGCCAGCAAACCCCGAGGGGACACCAAGAACACCGGGGAGCTGTTTTTT
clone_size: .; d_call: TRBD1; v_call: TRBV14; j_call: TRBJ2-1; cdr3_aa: CASSPGQGYNEQFF; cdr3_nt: TGTGCCAGCAGCCCTGGACAGGGCTACAATGAGCAGTTCTTC
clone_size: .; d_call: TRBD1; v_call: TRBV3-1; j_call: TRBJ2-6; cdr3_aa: CASSQEWTGGTGANVLTF; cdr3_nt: TGTGCCAGCAGCCAAGAATGGACAGGGGGTACTGGGGCCAACGTCCTGACTTTC
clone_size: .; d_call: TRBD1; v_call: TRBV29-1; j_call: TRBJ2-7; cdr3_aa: CSVSRDRGHEEQYF; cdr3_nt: TGCAGCGTCAGCCGGGACAGGGGGCACGAAGAGCAGTACTTC
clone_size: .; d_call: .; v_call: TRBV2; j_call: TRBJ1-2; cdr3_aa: CASMLGGNYGYTF; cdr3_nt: TGTGCCAGCATGTTAGGAGGCAACTATGGCTACACCTTC
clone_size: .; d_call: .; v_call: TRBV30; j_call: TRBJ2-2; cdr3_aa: CAWRRYTGELFF; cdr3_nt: TGTGCCTGGAGAAGATATACCGGGGAGCTGTTTTTT
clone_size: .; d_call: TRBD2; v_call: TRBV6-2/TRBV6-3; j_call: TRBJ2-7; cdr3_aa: CASSSSASGWNF; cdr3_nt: TGTGCCAGCAGCAGTAGCGCTAGCGGGTGGAACTTC
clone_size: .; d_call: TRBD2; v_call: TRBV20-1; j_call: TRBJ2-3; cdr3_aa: CSAQSGGSGDTQYF; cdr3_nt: TGCAGTGCCCAGAGCGGCGGGAGCGGGGATACGCAGTATTTT
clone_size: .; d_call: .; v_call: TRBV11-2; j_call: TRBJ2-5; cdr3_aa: CASSPLLSGETQYF; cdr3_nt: TGTGCCAGCAGCCCCCTATTGTCTGGAGAGACCCAGTACTTC
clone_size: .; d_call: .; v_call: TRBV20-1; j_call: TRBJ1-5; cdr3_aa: CSASDGNQPQHF; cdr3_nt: TGCAGTGCTAGTGATGGGAATCAGCCCCAGCATTTT
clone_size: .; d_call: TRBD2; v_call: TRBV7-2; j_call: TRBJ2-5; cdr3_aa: CASSFPSGRGETQYF; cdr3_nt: TGTGCCAGCAGCTTCCCTAGCGGGAGGGGGGAGACCCAGTACTTC
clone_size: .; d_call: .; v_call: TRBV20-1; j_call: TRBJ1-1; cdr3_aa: CSASQVVGTEAFF; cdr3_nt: TGCAGTGCTTCCCAGGTGGTTGGCACTGAAGCTTTCTTT
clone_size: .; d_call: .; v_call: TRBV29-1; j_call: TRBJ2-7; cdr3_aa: CSVSDRFSYEQYF; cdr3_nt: TGCAGCGTGAGCGACAGGTTCTCCTACGAGCAGTACTTC
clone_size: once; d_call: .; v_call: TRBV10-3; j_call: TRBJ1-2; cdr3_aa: CAISEDRNYGYTF; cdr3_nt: TGTGCCATCAGTGAGGACAGAAACTATGGCTACACCTTC
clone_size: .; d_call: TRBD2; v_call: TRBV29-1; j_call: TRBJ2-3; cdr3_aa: CSVEGLAVADTQYF; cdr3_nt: TGCAGCGTTGAGGGACTAGCGGTGGCGGATACGCAGTATTTT
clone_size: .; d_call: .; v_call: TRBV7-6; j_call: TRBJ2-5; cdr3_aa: CASSPSYRVSQETQYF; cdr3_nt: TGTGCCAGCAGCCCCAGCTACAGGGTTTCACAAGAGACCCAGTACTTC
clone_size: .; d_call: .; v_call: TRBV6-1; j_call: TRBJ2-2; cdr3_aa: CASSPWAGTKITGELFF; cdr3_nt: TGTGCCAGCAGCCCATGGGCTGGGACAAAAATAACCGGGGAGCTGTTTTTT
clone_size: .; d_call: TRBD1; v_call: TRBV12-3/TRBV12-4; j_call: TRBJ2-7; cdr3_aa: CASSSGQVVSYEQYF; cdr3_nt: TGTGCCAGCAGTTCCGGACAGGTCGTTTCCTACGAGCAGTACTTC
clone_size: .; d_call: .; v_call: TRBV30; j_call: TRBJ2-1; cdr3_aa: CASSAVSHEQFF; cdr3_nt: TGTGCCTCGTCTGCCGTGAGCCATGAGCAGTTCTTC
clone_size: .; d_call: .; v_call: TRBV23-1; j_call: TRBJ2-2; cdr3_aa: CASSQSEVNGELFF; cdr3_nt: TGCGCCAGCAGTCAATCGGAGGTTAACGGGGAGCTGTTTTTT
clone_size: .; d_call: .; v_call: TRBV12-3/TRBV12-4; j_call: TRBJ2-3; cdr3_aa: CASRPDTDTQYF; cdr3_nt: TGTGCCAGCAGGCCGGACACAGATACGCAGTATTTT
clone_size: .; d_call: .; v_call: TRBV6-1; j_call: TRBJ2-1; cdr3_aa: CASRQDSNNEQFF; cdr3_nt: TGTGCCAGCAGGCAGGACTCAAACAATGAGCAGTTCTTC
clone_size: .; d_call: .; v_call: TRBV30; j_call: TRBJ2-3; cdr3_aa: CAWSDGDTQYF; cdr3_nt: TGTGCCTGGAGTGATGGAGATACGCAGTATTTT
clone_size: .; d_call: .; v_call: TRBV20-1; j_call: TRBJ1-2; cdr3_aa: CSAYNRDNQFNYGYTF; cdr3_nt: TGCAGTGCCTATAACCGGGACAACCAATTTAACTATGGCTACACCTTC
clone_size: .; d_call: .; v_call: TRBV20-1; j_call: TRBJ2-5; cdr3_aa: CSAGLPGRQETQYF; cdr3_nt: TGCAGTGCTGGCCTGCCAGGACGGCAAGAGACCCAGTACTTC
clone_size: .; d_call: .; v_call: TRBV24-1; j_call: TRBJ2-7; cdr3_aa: CATSDPSRYEQYF; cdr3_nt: TGTGCCACCAGTGATCCCTCTCGCTACGAGCAGTACTTC
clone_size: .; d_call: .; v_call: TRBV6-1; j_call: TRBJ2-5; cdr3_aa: CASSEHVAGETQYF; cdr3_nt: TGTGCCAGCAGTGAACATGTGGCGGGGGAGACCCAGTACTTC
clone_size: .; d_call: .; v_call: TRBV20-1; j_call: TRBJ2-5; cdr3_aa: CSASADRTQTQYF; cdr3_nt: TGCAGTGCTAGCGCGGACCGGACACAGACCCAGTACTTC
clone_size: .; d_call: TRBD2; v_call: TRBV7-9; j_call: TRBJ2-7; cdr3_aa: CASSLWGGNTYEQYF; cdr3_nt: TGTGCCAGCAGCTTATGGGGGGGTAATACCTACGAGCAGTACTTC
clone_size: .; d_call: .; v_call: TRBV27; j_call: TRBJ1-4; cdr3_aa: CASSGLDAATNEKLFF; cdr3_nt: TGTGCCAGCAGTGGACTAGACGCCGCAACTAATGAAAAACTGTTTTTT
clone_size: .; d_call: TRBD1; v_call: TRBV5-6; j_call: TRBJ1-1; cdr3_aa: CASRKDRGNTEAFF; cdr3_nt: TGTGCCAGCAGAAAGGACAGGGGGAACACTGAAGCTTTCTTT
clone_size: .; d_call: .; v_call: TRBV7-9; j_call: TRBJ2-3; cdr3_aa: CASSLELRDTQYF; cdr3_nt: TGTGCCAGCAGCTTAGAACTGCGGGATACGCAGTATTTT
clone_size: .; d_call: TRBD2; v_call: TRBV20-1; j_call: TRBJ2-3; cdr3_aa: CSASGASGRTDTQYF; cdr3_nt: TGCAGTGCTAGTGGGGCTAGCGGGAGGACAGATACGCAGTATTTT
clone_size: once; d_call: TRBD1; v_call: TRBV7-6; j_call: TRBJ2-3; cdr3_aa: CASSSNRGDTQYF; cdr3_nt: TGTGCCAGCAGCTCTAACAGGGGGGATACGCAGTATTTT
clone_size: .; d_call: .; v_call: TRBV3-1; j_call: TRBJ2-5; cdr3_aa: CASSQVEGRETQYF; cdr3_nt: TGTGCCAGCAGCCAAGTCGAGGGGCGGGAGACCCAGTACTTC